This T cell receptor (beta chain) originates from a study of persistence of HIV-infected CD4 T cells. Study background: Anti-CD3/anti-CD28 beads activated more cells than antigen stimulation did. Study-wide points: Antigen-responding cells were enriched for degenerate expanded CDR3beta sequences. Within sorted populations, more oligoclonal TCRs accompanied more oligoclonal proviruses.

The immunoSEQ assay was version 4, run in survey mode. Profiling relied on immunoSEQ multiplex PCR, and the TCRdb table lists in-frame clones only, not all of them. Altogether roughly 35,000 clones are present, approximately 90% being singletons, with the ten largest covering 1.3%. Per germline, CDR1 SGHRS and CDR2 YFSETQ. Deletions cut 3 bases from V and 8 bases from J, with 14 bases between. This CDR3 spans 13 amino acids. This nonspecific control used anti-CD3/anti-CD28 bead stimulation of CD4+ T cells. Responding CD4+ T cells were sorted by upregulation of both CD40 ligand and CD69. The sample holds one count of this clone. Its antigen is currently unknown.

This TCR was recovered from an adult man with HIV who was CMV-seropositive. The rearrangement links TRBV5-1 to TRBJ1-2; maybe TRBD1 (6 bases). This specimen was CD4+ T cells sorted from PBMCs after approximately 20-hour stimulation, taken from a patient who received antiretroviral therapy. The CDR3 bases are TGCGCCAGCAGCTCGGGACAAAGAACAGGCTACACCTTC. Translated, it gives CASSSGQRTGYTF.